The clone carrying this T cell receptor beta chain has just a few counts. Libraries were prepared by immunoSEQ multiplex PCR; TCRdb keeps only in-frame clonotypes and omits some of them. The sample holds fewer than 65,000 clones, about 82% seen once. This entry comes from a study of blood T cell repertoires in COVID-19. Turning to the study itself: Samples came from the United States, Italy and Spain, spanning acute and convalescent COVID-19.

The receptor was derived from a human donor in a cohort sampled during active COVID-19. Sequencing was performed on peripheral blood.

CDR3 loop: CATTNQGMNTEAFF. CDR3 bases: TGTGCCACAACTAACCAGGGCATGAACACTGAAGCTTTCTTT. This rearrangement joins TRBV24-1 to TRBJ1-1; a weak D match, TRBD1 (5 bases). CDR1 is KGHDR, CDR2 SFDVKD, per germline. CDR3 length: 14 amino acids. V lost 10 bases and J 0 bases, leaving 14 bases between the germline ends.